One and the same sample provided the 30 T cell receptor beta chains below, sequenced in a study of T cell repertoires in cytomegalovirus infection. These receptors' antigens are unknown. Each CDR3 protein is one row after TCRdb ran MiXCR on the reads. The sample has more than 95,000 distinct CDR3 sequences, around 30% seen once. The sequencing used CD8+ T cells from cultured PBMCs, collected from culture after CMV antigen stimulation. The receptors were gathered from a human donor in good health (CMV status not recorded). Some clones in this sample may be carry-over from other donors' samples.

The V and J genes are TRBV27 and TRBJ1-2, with 8 bases that match TRBD1. J gave up 4 bases and V 3 bases, and 4 bases lay outside the gene matches. Germline V CDR1 and CDR2: MNHEY, SMNVEV (reference sequence). The CDR3 is 14 amino acids. The CDR3: CASSFAGGPYGYTF. CDR3 coding DNA: TGTGCCAGCAGTTTCGCAGGGGGCCCCTATGGCTACACCTTC.

The chain employs TRBV4-3 and TRBJ2-3, with TRBD2 identical over 9 bases. Trimming removed 7 bases from V and 5 bases from J; junction bases left unmatched: 16. The CDR3 runs to 17 residues. CDR1 is LGHNA and CDR2 is YSLEER in the germline V gene. The CDR3 bases are TGCGCCAGCACCCCCTCTCCAGCGGGGGGCCTAGGAGATACGCAGTATTTT. It specifies CASTPSPAGGLGDTQYF.

V gene TRBV24-1 combines with J gene TRBJ2-2; D not certain. CDR1 is KGHDR and CDR2 is SFDVKD in the germline V gene. Trimming cost V 5 bases and J 1 base, with 10 bases left between them. The CDR3 sequence is 15 residues long. CDR3 bases: TGTGCCACCAGTGCCTTAACGGGGAACACCGGGGAGCTGTTTTTT. Its translation is CATSALTGNTGELFF.

A few counts support this clonotype. CDR3 sequence: CASSYSNSRSHNEKLFF. DNA for the CDR3: TGTGCCAGCAGTTACTCGAATTCACGTAGTCACAATGAAAAACTGTTTTTT. V and J are TRBV6-5 and TRBJ1-4; D unresolved. The CDR3 sequence is 17 residues long. CDR1 is MNHEY, CDR2 SVGAGI, per germline. V was clipped by 0 bases and J by 5 bases, with 16 bases between them.

This clonotype appeared a few times. The chain couples TRBV4-2 to TRBJ2-7; perhaps TRBD2 as D (5 bases). This CDR3 is 15 amino acids long. Germline CDR1 LGHNA, CDR2 YNFKEQ. The V end lost 1 base, the J end lost 3 bases, and 13 bases lay between the germline ends. CDR3 residues: CASSQVGGQSYEQYF. The DNA of the CDR3 is TGTGCCAGCAGCCAAGTCGGCGGGCAGAGCTACGAGCAGTACTTC.

This clonotype was seen more than once but under ten times. This chain links TRBV7-2 with TRBJ2-2; D ambiguous. The V gene lost 2 bases and the J gene lost 7 bases, with 11 bases spanning the gap. Per germline, CDR1 SGHTA and CDR2 FQGNSA. This CDR3 is 14 amino acids long. The CDR3 sequence: CASSLNLGNGELFF. CDR3 DNA: TGTGCCAGCAGCTTAAACTTGGGGAACGGGGAGCTGTTTTTT.

V usage is TRBV27 and J usage is TRBJ2-5; D uncertain. Germline V gene data show CDR1 as MNHEY and CDR2 as SMNVEV (reference sequence). Trimming pared 4 bases from V and 1 base from J, leaving 10 bases between. This CDR3 spans 14 amino acids. Written as DNA, the CDR3 is TGTGCCAGCAGTTCATCAAGCGTCCAAGAGACCCAGTACTTC. Its protein is CASSSSSVQETQYF.

V and J are TRBV7-8 and TRBJ2-1; D may be TRBD1 or TRBD2 (5 bases each). Germline V CDR1 and CDR2: SGHVS, FQNEAQ. The CDR3 has 14 residues. V shed 3 bases and J shed 1 base, with 7 bases lying between them. This CDR3 reads CASSFGGSYNEQFF. The DNA of the CDR3 is TGTGCCAGCAGCTTTGGGGGTTCCTACAATGAGCAGTTCTTC.

The chain uses TRBV7-9 and TRBJ2-3, with D maybe TRBD2 (7 bases). The CDR3 is 15 amino acids. With 0 bases removed from V and 4 bases from J, the gap between germline ends came to 11 bases. Germline CDR1 SEHNR, CDR2 FQNEAQ (reference sequence). The CDR3 reads CASSLAGGAADTQYF. As DNA, the CDR3 is TGTGCCAGCAGCTTAGCGGGGGGGGCAGCAGATACGCAGTATTTT. Filled out from reference TRBV7-9 and TRBJ2-3, the complete variable domain reads DTGVSQNPRHKITKRGQNVTFRCDPISEHNRLYWYRQTLGQGPEFLTYFQNEAQLEKSRLLSDRFSAERPKGSFSTLEIQRTEQGDSAMYLCASSLAGGAADTQYFGPGTRLTVL.

This clonotype was counted a few times. This may be a read error, as it is one base from a much larger clone. The chain couples TRBV12-3 or TRBV12-4 to TRBJ2-1; D gene uncertain. This CDR3 comprises 11 residues. V lost 6 bases and J lost 5, with 5 bases in between. This chain's CDR3 is CASRHNNEQFF. The CDR3, as DNA: TGTGCCAGCAGGCACAACAATGAGCAGTTCTTC.

This sequence joins TRBV7-2 and TRBJ2-7; D tentatively fits TRBD1 or TRBD2 (6 bases each). Between the trimmed V and J ends, which lost 3 bases and 5 bases, there was a span of 11 bases. The CDR3 runs to 13 residues. Germline CDR1 reads SGHTA; CDR2 reads FQGNSA. This CDR3 is CASSFGGLNEQYF. CDR3 bases: TGTGCCAGCAGCTTTGGGGGGCTGAACGAGCAGTACTTC.

This clonotype occurred many times. V is TRBV7-9 and J is TRBJ1-5; D gene unclear. CDR3 size: 13 residues. V was clipped by 2 bases and J by 6 bases, with 8 bases between them. CDR1 and CDR2 from the germline V gene are SEHNR and FQNEAQ (reference sequence). CDR3 protein: CASSLLGSQPQHF. CDR3 DNA sequence: TGTGCCAGCAGCTTATTGGGAAGTCAGCCCCAGCATTTT.

This clonotype was observed a few times. V usage is TRBV5-6 and J usage is TRBJ1-1; 7 bases match TRBD1. The germline CDR1 and CDR2 sequences are SGHDT and YYEEEE. The CDR3 consists of 14 residues. V lost 2 bases and J lost 3; bases outside the gene matches: 4. The CDR3 loop reads CASSFSTGHTEAFF. DNA of the CDR3: TGTGCCAGCAGCTTTTCGACAGGGCACACTGAAGCTTTCTTT. The full variable domain, in which reference TRBV5-6 and TRBJ1-1 provide the parts outside the CDR3, is DAGVTQSPTHLIKTRGQQVTLRCSPKSGHDTVSWYQQALGQGPQFIFQYYEEEERQRGNFPDRFSGHQFPNYSSELNVNALLLGDSALYLCASSFSTGHTEAFFGQGTRLTVV.

In DNA form, the CDR3 reads TGTGCCAGCAGTTACCACAGGGATGAGGGTAAAGAGACCCAGTACTTC. Its translation is CASSYHRDEGKETQYF. The chain carries TRBV6-2 or TRBV6-3 and TRBJ2-5, with TRBD1 as a possible D gene (6 bases). This CDR3 spans 16 amino acids. Germline CDR1 and CDR2: MNHEY and SVGEGT. V lost 2 bases and J lost 3, with 16 bases in between.

The J gene is TRBJ2-1, the V gene TRBV5-6; a weak D match, TRBD2 (8 bases). Trimming left V 0 bases short and J 3 bases short, with 22 bases between. CDR1 and CDR2 from the germline V gene are SGHDT and YYEEEE. CDR3 size: 19 residues. The CDR3 sequence: CASSLEGQTWGLGYNEQFF. The CDR3 DNA is TGTGCCAGCAGCTTGGAGGGACAGACCTGGGGACTAGGCTACAATGAGCAGTTCTTC.

This clonotype was seen repeatedly, ten times or more. CDR3 bases: TGCGCCAGCACTACAACGGGGGGGGCCAACGTCCTGACTTTC. It translates to CASTTTGGANVLTF. The chain has TRBV4-1 and TRBJ2-6; maybe TRBD2 (5 bases). V shed 7 bases and J shed 4 bases, with 11 bases lying between them. This CDR3 has 14 residues. CDR1 is MGHRA and CDR2 is YSYEKL in the germline V gene.

This clonotype was seen more than once but under ten times. V is TRBV2 and J is TRBJ1-2; 7 bases map to TRBD1. The germline V gene encodes CDR1 SNHLY and CDR2 FYNNEI. Losses at the gene ends were 5 bases for V and 3 bases for J; bases not matched to a gene: 12. The length of the CDR3 is 16 residues. The CDR3 DNA reads TGTGCCAGCAGTCTAAGTCGACAGGGATCCGACTATGGCTACACCTTC. Translating it yields CASSLSRQGSDYGYTF.

This clonotype was seen a handful of times. The chain carries TRBV7-2 and TRBJ2-3; a weak D match, TRBD2 (6 bases). Germline V lookup: CDR1 SGHTA, CDR2 FQGNSA. Trimming cost V 3 bases and J 4 bases, with 11 bases left between them. This CDR3 is 14 amino acids long. CDR3 bases: TGTGCCAGCAGCTTTAGGACTAATCCAGATACGCAGTATTTT. This sequence encodes CASSFRTNPDTQYF.

At least ten counts were recorded for this clonotype. The chain employs TRBV5-6 and TRBJ2-5; 7 positions match TRBD2. This CDR3 contains 16 residues. V dropped 4 bases and J dropped 0; count of bases not matched to a gene: 9. In germline, CDR1 is SGHDT, CDR2 YYEEEE. CDR3 in amino acids: CASSRPGLSNQETQYF. The DNA for the CDR3 is TGTGCCAGCAGCCGTCCGGGACTATCTAACCAAGAGACCCAGTACTTC. Full variable domain (remainder filled in from reference TRBV5-6 and TRBJ2-5): DAGVTQSPTHLIKTRGQQVTLRCSPKSGHDTVSWYQQALGQGPQFIFQYYEEEERQRGNFPDRFSGHQFPNYSSELNVNALLLGDSALYLCASSRPGLSNQETQYFGPGTRLLVL.

This clonotype occurred many times. This chain connects TRBV7-8 to TRBJ1-2, with a weak D call TRBD1 (5 bases). The germline gives CDR1 SGHVS, CDR2 FQNEAQ. There are 17 residues in the CDR3. Trimming took 5 bases from V and 8 from J, leaving 27 bases between them. The CDR3 spells CASSPELRDGYFFGYTF. DNA of the CDR3: TGTGCCAGCAGCCCGGAACTCCGGGACGGATATTTCTTCGGCTACACCTTC. The full variable domain, rest sourced from reference TRBV7-8 and TRBJ1-2, is GAGVSQSPRYKVAKRGQDVALRCDPISGHVSLFWYQQALGQGPEFLTYFQNEAQLDKSGLPSDRFFAERPEGSVSTLKIQRTQQEDSAVYLCASSPELRDGYFFGYTFGSGTRLTVV.

The CDR3, as DNA: TGTGCCAGCAGCTTAGTAGGGGGACACTTTGTAGCGGGGGGCACCGGGGAGCTGTTTTTT. It specifies CASSLVGGHFVAGGTGELFF. The rearrangement uses TRBV7-2 and TRBJ2-2; 10 positions match TRBD2. The CDR3 is 20 residues long. Trimming at V came to 1 base and at J to 4 bases, leaving 15 bases not matched to a gene. CDR1 is SGHTA and CDR2 is FQGNSA in the germline V gene.

This clonotype came up a few times. The rearrangement links TRBV7-2 to TRBJ2-3; TRBD1 agrees at 7 bases. This CDR3 is 14 amino acids long. After removal of 6 bases from V and 1 base from J, the junction contained 4 bases not matched to a gene. Germline V gene sequence: CDR1 SGHTA, CDR2 FQGNSA. The DNA for the CDR3 is TGTGCCAGCAGGGGGGACAGAGGCACAGATACGCAGTATTTT. It codes for CASRGDRGTDTQYF.

The sample holds a few counts of this clonotype. The chain's CDR3 is CASGRLTDTQYF. The CDR3 region has the DNA TGTGCCAGCGGTAGGCTCACGGATACGCAGTATTTT. The rearrangement uses TRBV6-1 and TRBJ2-3; D call uncertain. The CDR3 is 12 residues long. CDR1 is MNHNS, CDR2 SASEGT, per germline. Trimming cost V 8 bases and J 6 bases, with 12 bases left between them.

V gene TRBV5-4 combines with J gene TRBJ2-5; 11 bases line up with TRBD1. Germline V gene data show CDR1 as SGHNT and CDR2 as YYREEE (reference sequence). The CDR3 is made up of 15 amino acids. J lost 7 bases, V lost 4 bases, and 9 bases had no gene match. CDR3 bases: TGTGCCAGCAGCGGGGGGGCTGGGACAGGGGGGACCCAGTACTTC. It is translated as CASSGGAGTGGTQYF. Variable domain in full (rest from reference TRBV5-4 and TRBJ2-5): ETGVTQSPTHLIKTRGQQVTLRCSSQSGHNTVSWYQQALGQGPQFIFQYYREEENGRGNFPPRFSGLQFPNYSSELNVNALELDDSALYLCASSGGAGTGGTQYFGPGTRLLVL.

The chain uses TRBV15 and TRBJ2-4; no clear D. CDR3 length equals 15 residues. CDR1 is LNHNV and CDR2 is YYDKDF in the germline V gene (reference sequence). Trimming took 2 bases from V and 2 from J, leaving 10 bases between them. This CDR3 is CATSRQRTTKNIQYF. In DNA, the CDR3 is TGTGCCACCAGCAGACAAAGAACAACCAAAAACATTCAGTACTTC.

This clonotype showed up just once. J is TRBJ2-1 and V is TRBV9; TRBD2 might be the D (6 bases). Per the germline V gene, CDR1 is SGDLS and CDR2 is YYNGEE. The CDR3 consists of 17 residues. The V gene lost 4 bases and the J gene lost 4 bases, with 21 bases spanning the gap. CDR3 loop: CASSPGGSGWVYNEQFF. The CDR3 bases are TGTGCCAGCAGCCCCGGAGGAAGCGGGTGGGTGTACAATGAGCAGTTCTTC.

The table lists this clonotype with a few counts. This chain links TRBV14 with TRBJ1-1; D not certain. Looked up from germline, CDR1 is SGHDN and CDR2 is FVKESK. Deletions cut 0 bases from V and 0 bases from J, with 5 bases between. The CDR3 runs to 14 residues. The CDR3 DNA follows: TGTGCCAGCAGCCAAGATGCCCTGAACACTGAAGCTTTCTTT. Translated: CASSQDALNTEAFF.

This clonotype was detected a few times. CDR3: CASHRQAYNQPQHF. Written as DNA, the CDR3 is TGTGCCAGCCATCGACAGGCTTACAATCAGCCCCAGCATTTT. This chain connects TRBV6-8 to TRBJ1-5; possibly TRBD1 for D (6 bases). CDR3 length: 14 amino acids. Between the trimmed V and J ends, which lost 8 bases and 3 bases, there was a span of 14 bases. From germline, CDR1 is MNHGY and CDR2 SAAAGT.

The rearrangement joins TRBV27 to TRBJ2-7, with 7 nucleotides matching TRBD2. The germline V gene encodes CDR1 MNHEY and CDR2 SMNVEV (reference sequence). J was trimmed by 3 bases and V by 3 bases; bases with no gene match: 11. This CDR3 has 16 amino acids. The CDR3 DNA sequence: TGTGCCAGCAGTTTTGGTGGGCGGGGGACCCACTACGAGCAGTACTTC. It codes for CASSFGGRGTHYEQYF.

This clonotype was detected only a few times. This sequence joins TRBV12-3 or TRBV12-4 and TRBJ1-4; a weak D match, TRBD1 (5 bases). The CDR3 spans 14 residues. Trimming removed 1 base from V and 6 bases from J, with 9 bases in between. CDR3 sequence: CASSLVGEYEKLFF. The CDR3 DNA follows: TGTGCCAGCAGTTTAGTAGGGGAATATGAAAAACTGTTTTTT.